The 6 T cell receptor beta chains reported below all come from one sample, sequenced in a study of response to subunit inactivated influenza vaccine. TCRdb itself ran the RT-PCR reads through MiXCR, one entry per CDR3 protein. The data contain approximately 680,000 distinct CDR3 sequences, 15% to 18% of them singletons. Specimen: PBMCs from blood, collected about 12 days after vaccination. These receptors were collected from a middle-aged man who received an inactivated influenza vaccine.

This clonotype showed up just a few times. The rearrangement uses TRBV28 and TRBJ2-2; the D gene is possibly TRBD1 (6 bases). V was pared by 5 bases and J by 5 bases, with 18 bases between. The CDR3 totals 16 residues. CDR1 MDHEN and CDR2 SYDVKM come from the germline V gene. This CDR3 is CASSPGQLAPTGELFF. CDR3 DNA sequence: TGTGCCAGCAGTCCCGGACAGCTCGCTCCTACCGGGGAGCTGTTTTTT.

The CDR3 sequence is CASSSEIWGETQYF. The CDR3 DNA follows: TGTGCCAGCAGCTCTGAAATCTGGGGAGAGACCCAGTACTTC. The chain combines TRBV6-2 or TRBV6-3 with TRBJ2-5, with no clear D. This CDR3 has 14 residues. V gave up 6 bases and J gave up 4 bases, with 15 bases separating them. CDR1 is MNHEY, CDR2 SVGEGT, per germline.

This clonotype was counted only a few times. This rearrangement joins TRBV13 to TRBJ2-1; D may be TRBD1 or TRBD2 (5 bases each). From germline, CDR1 is PRHDT and CDR2 FYEKMQ (reference sequence). V lost 8 bases and J lost 7, with 18 bases in between. The CDR3 runs to 14 residues. The CDR3 loop is CASGGWGRENEQFF. The CDR3, as DNA: TGTGCCAGCGGCGGGTGGGGCCGCGAGAATGAGCAGTTCTTC. Based on the CDR3 plus reference TRBV13 and TRBJ2-1, the full variable domain is AAGVIQSPRHLIKEKRETATLKCYPIPRHDTVYWYQQGPGQDPQFLISFYEKMQSDKGSIPDRFSAQQFSDYHSELNMSSLELGDSALYFCASGGWGRENEQFFGPGTRLTVL.

The CDR3 nucleotides are TGTGCCAGCAGTTACTCCCCCTCCCCAAACACTGAAGCTTTCTTT. Translated: CASSYSPSPNTEAFF. The chain combines TRBV6-5 with TRBJ1-1, with D unclear. Germline CDR1 and CDR2: MNHEY and SVGAGI. The CDR3 covers 15 residues. V lost 0 bases, J lost 2 bases, and 10 bases lay in between.

The chain couples TRBV12-3 or TRBV12-4 to TRBJ1-5, with D uncertain. Trimming left V 3 bases short and J 3 bases short, with 9 bases between. CDR3 length equals 14 residues. CDR3 region: CASSLSPLNQPQHF. The CDR3 DNA sequence: TGTGCCAGCAGTTTGAGTCCACTCAATCAGCCCCAGCATTTT.

The chain couples TRBV11-2 to TRBJ2-1; 9 bases map to TRBD1. Looked up from germline, CDR1 is SGHAT and CDR2 is FQNNGV. There are 17 residues in the CDR3. V shed 5 bases and J 4 bases; nucleotides not matched to a gene: 12. The DNA for the CDR3 is TGTGCCAGCAGCATGAGAGCCGGGACAGGGCCTTACAATGAGCAGTTCTTC. Translated: CASSMRAGTGPYNEQFF.